Included here is one T cell receptor beta chain sequence, with context. This CDR3 comprises 17 residues. The germline CDR1 and CDR2 sequences are MGHRA and YSYEKL. V dropped 2 bases and J dropped 1; count of bases not matched to a gene: 6. The sample belongs to a study of blood T cell repertoires in COVID-19. Here immunoSEQ multiplex PCR was the method, and the copy in TCRdb shows in-frame clones only, minus some. The table records 370,000 or so clones, roughly 86% of them present only once. The genes are TRBV4-1 and TRBJ2-3, with 10 positions matching TRBD2. The clonotype comes from a human donor with acute or convalescent COVID-19. The donor label of this sample is uncertain. Specimen: peripheral blood. CDR3 in amino acids: CASSQTSGLAGTDTQYF. The DNA for the CDR3 is TGCGCCAGCAGCCAAACTTCAGGACTAGCGGGCACAGATACGCAGTATTTT.